The 25 T cell receptor beta chains listed next were all sequenced from one sample in a study of T cell responses to AZD1222 COVID-19 vaccine (dated by TCRdb to 2020 to 2022). The time point label corresponds to: about 28 days (+/-7) after the second vaccine dose. Library preparation was by the immunoSEQ multiplex PCR assay. TCRdb re-hosts the immuneACCESS table, in-frame sequences only. Its copies lack some clones; in the studies checked, an unresolved V gene accounts for under half of them, and the cause for the rest is not known. The sample table shows around 150,000 clones, and roughly 94% are seen once. About 4.6% of the sample goes to the ten largest clones. Sequences were derived from peripheral blood, sampled 28 days after the second AZD1222 dose. Receptors originate from an adult who received the AZD1222 COVID-19 vaccine.

This clone showed up just once. The rearrangement joins TRBV28 to TRBJ2-6, with TRBD1 as a possible D gene (6 bases). This CDR3 has 13 amino acids. The germline V gene encodes CDR1 MDHEN and CDR2 SYDVKM. Trimming took off 5 bases at V and 4 bases at J, with 6 bases between the two ends. The CDR3, as DNA: TGTGCCAGCAGTGGGACAGGGGCCAACGTCCTGACTTTC. Translated: CASSGTGANVLTF.

In regard to this clone: Other nucleotide sequences from this sample produce the same CDR3. The V call is TRBV27, the J call TRBJ1-1, with D unresolved. Germline V gene data show CDR1 as MNHEY and CDR2 as SMNVEV (reference sequence). There are 13 residues in the CDR3. V was pared by 6 bases and J by 4 bases, with 12 bases between. CDR3 in DNA: TGTGCCAGCAGCTTACGTCCCAGCACTGAAGCTTTCTTT. Its translation is CASSLRPSTEAFF.

The rearrangement links TRBV6-5 to TRBJ2-1, with TRBD2 as a possible D gene (5 bases). Looked up from germline, CDR1 is MNHEY and CDR2 is SVGAGI. The V gene lost 2 bases and the J gene lost 8 bases, with 7 bases spanning the gap. The CDR3 has 12 residues. The CDR3 coding sequence is TGTGCCAGCAGTTACGAGGGCGATGAGCAGTTCTTC. Protein: CASSYEGDEQFF.

This clone is a singleton in its sample. Here the CDR3 DNA reads TGTGCCAGCAGCCAAGAACCGGTCTACGAGCAGTACTTC. Protein sequence: CASSQEPVYEQYF. This chain links TRBV3-1 (or the pseudogene TRBV3-2) with TRBJ2-7; D is ambiguous. CDR1 is LGHDT and CDR2 is YNNKEL in the germline V gene (reference sequence). Trimming left V 0 bases short and J 3 bases short, with 6 bases between. This CDR3 spans 13 amino acids.

This sequence joins TRBV7-9 and TRBJ1-6; 9 bases line up with TRBD1. Germline V gene data show CDR1 as SEHNR and CDR2 as FQNEAQ (reference sequence). The CDR3 covers 15 residues. V gave up 4 bases and J gave up 10 bases; unmatched junction bases: 8. CDR3 residues: CASSSTGGAASPLHF. In DNA form, the CDR3 reads TGTGCCAGCAGCTCCACAGGGGGCGCAGCCTCACCCCTCCACTTT.

The J gene is TRBJ2-3, the V gene TRBV18, with a possible D match to TRBD2 (6 bases). The germline V and J ends were trimmed by 8 bases and 5 bases, with 14 bases remaining between them. The CDR3 is 13 amino acids. The germline CDR1 and CDR2 sequences are KGHSH and LQKENI. The CDR3 DNA reads as TGTGCCAGCCTGAAAGGCGGGGTAGATACGCAGTATTTT. It codes for CASLKGGVDTQYF.

This chain links TRBV2 with TRBJ1-2; D unresolved. This CDR3 has 12 amino acids. From germline, CDR1 is SNHLY and CDR2 FYNNEI. Trimming took 3 bases from V and 5 from J, leaving 7 bases between them. CDR3 DNA: TGTGCCAGCAGTGAGGGAAGATATGGCTACACCTTC. This gives the protein CASSEGRYGYTF.

The chain combines TRBV4-1 with TRBJ2-7; no definite D call. Deletions cut 2 bases from V and 5 bases from J, with 13 bases between. Germline values: CDR1 MGHRA, CDR2 YSYEKL. The CDR3 is made up of 14 amino acids. The CDR3 loop is CASSQPRKGHEQYF. The DNA of the CDR3 is TGCGCCAGCAGCCAACCCCGAAAAGGGCACGAGCAGTACTTC.

The rearrangement uses TRBV27 and TRBJ2-7; D is unclear. In germline, CDR1 is MNHEY, CDR2 SMNVEV (reference sequence). Trimming took off 6 bases at V and 4 bases at J, with 16 bases between the two ends. The CDR3 is 14 residues long. The CDR3 DNA is TGTGCCAGCAGACCTATATCGGCCCCATACGAGCAGTACTTC. Translated: CASRPISAPYEQYF.

The chain uses TRBV18 and TRBJ2-7; no clear D. Germline CDR1 is KGHSH and CDR2 is LQKENI. Trimming removed 0 bases at V and 3 bases at J, with 9 bases between. The CDR3 loop spans 14 amino acids. The CDR3: CASSPPSLNYEQYF. The CDR3 nucleotides are TGTGCCAGCTCACCACCGAGCCTAAACTACGAGCAGTACTTC.

The chain employs TRBV19 and TRBJ1-1; D not resolved. Germline V gene lookup returns CDR1 LNHDA and CDR2 SQIVND (reference sequence). Trimming took off 6 bases at V and 3 bases at J, with 14 bases between the two ends. This CDR3 has 14 amino acids. CDR3 in DNA: TGTGCCAGTAGAAACCTAAGGCGGGACACTGAAGCTTTCTTT. It codes for CASRNLRRDTEAFF.

The chain recombines TRBV20-1 with TRBJ1-1; D is undetermined. The CDR3 loop spans 11 amino acids. Trimming pared 5 bases from V and 7 bases from J, leaving 11 bases between. The germline gives CDR1 DFQATT, CDR2 SNEGSKA (reference sequence). The CDR3 DNA follows: TGCAGTGCTGAGAATGCGGGTGAAGCTTTCTTT. The encoded protein is CSAENAGEAFF.

The chain employs TRBV3-1 (or the pseudogene TRBV3-2) and TRBJ2-5, with D maybe TRBD1 (5 bases). The CDR3 has 14 amino acids. Germline V gene sequence: CDR1 LGHDT, CDR2 YNNKEL (reference sequence). V lost 4 bases and J 0 bases, leaving 9 bases between the germline ends. In nucleotides, the CDR3 is TGTGCCAGCAGCCCCACAGGAGACCAAGAGACCCAGTACTTC. Amino acids: CASSPTGDQETQYF.

The chain employs TRBV9 and TRBJ2-1, with D possibly TRBD1 on 6 matching bases. The length of the CDR3 is 13 residues. V was trimmed by 4 bases and J by 4 bases, leaving 9 bases between them. Germline CDR1 SGDLS, CDR2 YYNGEE. CDR3 in amino acids: CASSRTEYNEQFF. The CDR3 coding sequence is TGTGCCAGCAGCCGGACAGAATACAATGAGCAGTTCTTC.

The V call is TRBV6-1, the J call TRBJ2-7; no definite D call. The V gene's germline CDR1 is MNHNS and CDR2 SASEGT. The CDR3 is 13 residues long. Trimming removed 0 bases at V and 2 bases at J, with 5 bases between. Here the CDR3 DNA reads TGTGCCAGCAGTGAAGCCCCAACCTACGAGCAGTACTTC. It codes for CASSEAPTYEQYF.

The rearrangement joins TRBV6-2 or TRBV6-3 to TRBJ1-5; 7 bases fit TRBD1. The CDR3 is 14 residues long. CDR1 and CDR2 (germline): MNHEY, SVGEGT. Losses at the gene ends were 4 bases for V and 4 bases for J; bases not matched to a gene: 4. The DNA of the CDR3 is TGTGCCAGCAGTTCGACAGGGCGGAATCAGCCCCAGCATTTT. This codes for CASSSTGRNQPQHF.

V gene TRBV7-2 combines with J gene TRBJ2-1; 12 nucleotides align to TRBD2. This CDR3 contains 15 residues. V lost 1 base and J lost 9; bases outside the gene matches: 4. The germline V gene encodes CDR1 SGHTA and CDR2 FQGNSA. CDR3 in DNA: TGTGCCAGCAGCTTAGTACTAGCGGGAGGTATTGAGCAGTTCTTC. It encodes CASSLVLAGGIEQFF.

The chain links TRBV11-1 to TRBJ2-5; maybe TRBD1 (5 bases). Germline CDR1 SGHAT, CDR2 FQDESV (reference sequence). Trimming took 1 base from V and 5 from J, leaving 14 bases between them. The length of the CDR3 is 15 residues. The CDR3 loop reads CASSLGQGIRETQYF. The CDR3 DNA sequence: TGTGCCAGCAGCTTAGGTCAGGGCATCCGGGAGACCCAGTACTTC.

V usage is TRBV2 and J usage is TRBJ2-7; 10 bases map to TRBD2. The V gene end was trimmed by 2 bases and the J gene end by 7 bases; junction bases not matched to a gene: 14. There are 17 residues in the CDR3. The V gene's germline CDR1 is SNHLY and CDR2 FYNNEI. CDR3 nucleotides: TGTGCCAGCAGTGAATCCCTCCTAGCGGGAGCCTCTGGGGAGCAGTACTTC. Protein: CASSESLLAGASGEQYF.

The chain combines TRBV12-3 or TRBV12-4 with TRBJ1-1; tentative D call: TRBD1 (5 bases). This CDR3 is 12 amino acids long. Trimming took off 8 bases at V and 12 bases at J, with 19 bases between the two ends. DNA of the CDR3: TGTGCCAGCGAAGGCAACCGGGACTTAACTTTCTTT. Translated, it gives CASEGNRDLTFF.

The gene calls are TRBV30 and TRBJ2-2, with D possibly matching TRBD2 (7 bases). The germline V gene has CDR1 GTSNPN and CDR2 SVGIG (reference sequence). The CDR3 sequence is 17 residues long. The V end was cut by 6 bases, the J end by 4 bases, with 24 bases between. CDR3 nucleotide sequence: TGTGCCTGCCTCGCTTGGGGGGGGCAGGGCGGCACCGGGGAGCTGTTTTTT. Protein sequence: CACLAWGGQGGTGELFF.

This clone has only a few counts. V usage is TRBV30 and J usage is TRBJ2-1, with D uncertain. The CDR3 runs to 12 residues. Between the trimmed V and J ends, which lost 0 bases and 8 bases, there was a span of 8 bases. The germline gives CDR1 GTSNPN, CDR2 SVGIG (reference sequence). CDR3 loop: CAWSVNLDEQFF. In DNA form, the CDR3 reads TGTGCCTGGAGTGTAAACCTGGATGAGCAGTTCTTC.

Sample share makes this clone medium-sized. The V and J genes are TRBV21-1 and TRBJ2-7; the D call TRBD1 from the table was never checked on the DNA. TRBV21-1 has pseudogene status. The CDR3 has 14 amino acids. The CDR3 bases are TGTGCCAGCAACCCAAGAAGGGGCTCCTACGAGCAGTACTTC. Residues: CASNPRRGSYEQYF.

The chain joins TRBV28 to TRBJ1-5, with D tentatively TRBD1 (5 bases). CDR1 MDHEN and CDR2 SYDVKM come from the germline V gene. The CDR3 length is 15 residues. Trimming stripped 6 bases from V and 0 bases from J, with 12 bases between. CDR3 DNA sequence: TGTGCCAGCAGAAGGGACTCTTATAGCAATCAGCCCCAGCATTTT. Protein sequence: CASRRDSYSNQPQHF.

This chain joins TRBV4-1 and TRBJ1-1; no clear D. This CDR3 region has 13 residues. Germline assignment: CDR1 MGHRA and CDR2 YSYEKL. Trimming shortened V by 1 base and J by 11 bases, and 14 bases separated the two germline ends. The CDR3 bases are TGCGCCAGCAGCCAAGTGCGGCGGATGGAGGCTTTCTTT. Its protein is CASSQVRRMEAFF.